The rows below give T cell receptor beta chains drawn from one sample of a study of blood T cell repertoires in COVID-19. The protocol was immunoSEQ multiplex PCR, while the TCRdb copy is restricted to in-frame clones and leaves out a portion. Of roughly 180,000 clones listed, roughly 84% are singletons. The sequenced sample was peripheral blood. Source of these receptors: a man aged 60 to 75 who had recovered from COVID-19. CDR3s include the opening cysteine and the closing phenylalanine or tryptophan. Fields, in order: clone size, D gene, J gene, V gene, CDR3 DNA, CDR3 protein. The D gene is left open where the match is weak. Not all rows give a size; the values are once, few, many and, for expanded clones, a class.

>-|-|TRBJ2-1|TRBV5-8
TGTGCCAGCAGCTCAATGGAGGATATCAATGAGCAGTTCTTC
CASSSMEDINEQFF
>-|-|TRBJ1-1|TRBV5-8
TGTGCCAGCAGCTTTCCCCCAGACGGCGGACAGCCTATGAACACTGAAGCTTTCTTT
CASSFPPDGGQPMNTEAFF
>-|-|TRBJ1-1|TRBV12-3/TRBV12-4
TGTGCCAGCAGTTTTGCGGCCAACACTGAAGCTTTCTTT
CASSFAANTEAFF
>-|-|TRBJ2-1|TRBV13
TGTGCCAGCGGAAGGGGCAGGACCGTAAGCTCCTACAATGAGCAGTTCTTC
CASGRGRTVSSYNEQFF
>-|TRBD2|TRBJ2-7|TRBV9
TGTGCCAGCAGCGTAGGCGGCCTAGCGGGGGACGAGCAGTACTTC
CASSVGGLAGDEQYF
>-|TRBD2|TRBJ2-7|TRBV30
TGTGCCTGGAGTGATTGGACTAGCGGGGGGGCTGACGAGCAGTACTTC
CAWSDWTSGGADEQYF
>-|-|TRBJ2-3|TRBV20-1
TGCAGTGCTAGTACCACGCGAGATACGCAGTATTTT
CSASTTRDTQYF
>-|-|TRBJ1-2|TRBV6-5
TGTGCCAGCAGTTACGACGCCGGGTCTTTAGGCGGCTACACCTTC
CASSYDAGSLGGYTF
>-|-|TRBJ2-2|TRBV5-1
TGCGCCAGCAGCTTCCGGGAGAGCACCGGGGAGCTGTTTTTT
CASSFRESTGELFF
>-|TRBD2|TRBJ2-5|TRBV5-6
TGTGCCAGCAGCTCTTTAGCGGGGGGGCAAGAGACCCAGTACTTC
CASSSLAGGQETQYF
>-|-|TRBJ1-2|TRBV29-1
TGCAGCGTGACGACAGTTGCTAACTATGGCTACACCTTC
CSVTTVANYGYTF
>-|TRBD2|TRBJ2-5|TRBV7-7
TGTGCTAGCAGCGTGGGGGGGACCGAGGGGGAGACCCAGTACTTC
CASSVGGTEGETQYF
>-|-|TRBJ1-2|TRBV12-3/TRBV12-4
TGTGCCAGCAGTTTAACTCACTTCGGCTACACCTTC
CASSLTHFGYTF
>-|-|TRBJ2-2|TRBV28
TGTGCCAGCAGTTTTCTGCCCCCGCGGGGGGAGCTGTTTTTT
CASSFLPPRGELFF
>-|TRBD1|TRBJ1-1|TRBV7-9
TGTGCCAGCAGCGTATCGGGACAGGGAGGCACTGAAGCTTTCTTT
CASSVSGQGGTEAFF
>-|-|TRBJ2-1|TRBV10-3
TGTGCCATCAGTGAGTCCAACTACAATGAGCAGTTCTTC
CAISESNYNEQFF
>-|-|TRBJ2-7|TRBV27
TGTGCCAGCAGCATTCACAGGAGCTCCTACGAGCAGTACTTC
CASSIHRSSYEQYF
>-|TRBD2|TRBJ2-5|TRBV6-2/TRBV6-3
TGTGCCAGCAGCCCCCCCCGGGGCGGGGGGGCGAGGGAGACCCAGTACTTC
CASSPPRGGGARETQYF
>-|-|TRBJ1-4|TRBV28
TGTGCCAGCAGGTATTCCGGGGTAGAAGAAAAACTGTTTTTT
CASRYSGVEEKLFF
>-|-|TRBJ1-5|TRBV6-5
TGTGCCAGCAGTTCGACAGATAATCAGCCCCAGCATTTT
CASSSTDNQPQHF
>-|-|TRBJ2-2|TRBV5-4
TGTGCCAGCAGCCCTGGGCAGGGGTACACCGGGGAGCTGTTTTTT
CASSPGQGYTGELFF
>-|TRBD2|TRBJ2-1|TRBV24-1
TGTGCCACCAGTGATCCGAGCGGGGGGCTCTACAATGAGCAGTTCTTC
CATSDPSGGLYNEQFF
>-|TRBD2|TRBJ2-1|TRBV19
TGTGCCAGTAGCAAGACTAGCGGGGGGGCCAACTACAATGAGCAGTTCTTC
CASSKTSGGANYNEQFF
>-|TRBD2|TRBJ2-1|TRBV2
TGTGCCAGCAGCCGTATGACTAGCGGGGACAATGAGCAGTTCTTC
CASSRMTSGDNEQFF
>-|TRBD1|TRBJ2-7|TRBV11-2
TGTGCCAGCAGCTTTTCGAGACAGGGGGCGTCCTACGAGCAGTACTTC
CASSFSRQGASYEQYF
>-|TRBD2|TRBJ2-1|TRBV7-8
TGTGCCAGCAGCTCCCACATGCCGGGACTAGCGGGGGGTGAGCAGTTCTTC
CASSSHMPGLAGGEQFF
>-|TRBD1|TRBJ1-3|TRBV6-5
TGTGCCAGCAGTTACTCAGACAGGGTTGGAAACACCATATATTTT
CASSYSDRVGNTIYF
>-|-|TRBJ2-7|TRBV5-1
TGCGCCAGTAGAAGAAGCGGGTCCTACGAGCAGTACTTC
CASRRSGSYEQYF
>-|-|TRBJ2-5|TRBV12-3/TRBV12-4
TGTGCCAGCAGCCTAAATCAAGAGACCCAGTACTTC
CASSLNQETQYF
>-|TRBD1|TRBJ1-5|TRBV28
TGTGCCAGCACCACCGGACAGGGGGTTTTTCAGCCCCAGCATTTT
CASTTGQGVFQPQHF
>-|-|TRBJ2-2|TRBV7-8
TGTGCCAGCAGCTTGGGGGCGGGGGCCGACACCGGGGAGCTGTTTTTT
CASSLGAGADTGELFF
>-|TRBD2|TRBJ2-7|TRBV5-4
TGTGCCAGCAGCGAAAACTTAGCGGGGGCCTACGAGCAGTACTTC
CASSENLAGAYEQYF
>-|-|TRBJ2-3|TRBV6-5
TGTGCCAGCAGTTACCTAAGCGGAAGCACAGATACGCAGTATTTT
CASSYLSGSTDTQYF
>-|-|TRBJ1-6|TRBV5-1
TGCGCCAGCAGCCCCAACAGCGGAGAATCACCCCTCCACTTT
CASSPNSGESPLHF
>-|TRBD1|TRBJ1-2|TRBV5-4
TGTGCCAGCAGCAAGACAGGGGGCGCGGATGGCTACACCTTC
CASSKTGGADGYTF
>few|TRBD2|TRBJ2-1|TRBV7-9
TGTGCCAGCACCACCCCCGGGGGGGCCTTGAATGAGCAGTTCTTC
CASTTPGGALNEQFF
>-|TRBD2|TRBJ2-1|TRBV7-3
TGTGCCAGCAGCACTAGCGGGGGGAACAATGAGCAGTTCTTC
CASSTSGGNNEQFF
>-|-|TRBJ1-1|TRBV27
TGTGCCAGCAGTTTTGTTTATGAGGGAAAGGGCACTGAAGCTTTCTTT
CASSFVYEGKGTEAFF
>-|TRBD1|TRBJ1-3|TRBV5-1
TGCGCCAGCAGCTTGTCTGGACAGGGTGGTGGAAACACCATATATTTT
CASSLSGQGGGNTIYF
>-|-|TRBJ1-1|TRBV12-3/TRBV12-4
TGTGCCAGCAGTTTAGAGGAGGGCACTGAAGCTTTCTTT
CASSLEEGTEAFF
>once|TRBD1|TRBJ1-5|TRBV19
TGTGCCAGTAGATCCGGACAGGTTAGCAATCAGCCCCAGCATTTT
CASRSGQVSNQPQHF
>-|-|TRBJ2-1|TRBV2
TGTGCCAGCAGTGAACAGGGGGGTTCGAATGAGCAGTTCTTC
CASSEQGGSNEQFF
>-|-|TRBJ1-5|TRBV6-2/TRBV6-3
TGTGCCAGCAGTTCCATGGAGGGGTATAGCAATCAGCCCCAGCATTTT
CASSSMEGYSNQPQHF
>-|TRBD2|TRBJ2-2|TRBV29-1
TGCAGCGTTGTGTCTAGCGGGGGAATCGGGGAGCTGTTTTTT
CSVVSSGGIGELFF
>-|-|TRBJ1-4|TRBV3-1/TRBV3-2
TGTGCCAGCAGCCTGACAGTCGTCAATGAAAAACTGTTTTTT
CASSLTVVNEKLFF
>once|-|TRBJ1-4|TRBV6-6
TGTGCCAGCAGCCACGGACAGAATGAAAAACTGTTTTTT
CASSHGQNEKLFF
>-|TRBD1|TRBJ2-3|TRBV30
TGTGCCTGGAGTGGGGACAGGGGAATCTCAGATACGCAGTATTTT
CAWSGDRGISDTQYF
>-|TRBD1|TRBJ1-4|TRBV18
TGTGCCAGCTCATCGACAGGGGGCAGAGAAAAACTGTTTTTT
CASSSTGGREKLFF
>-|TRBD1|TRBJ2-2|TRBV24-1
TGTGCCACCAGTGGCCCCCGGGCAGGGGGCTTAAACACCGGGGAGCTGTTTTTT
CATSGPRAGGLNTGELFF